This is a list of T cell receptor beta chains from one sample in a study of Ad26.COV2.S vaccination and SARS-CoV-2 variants. Data came from immunoSEQ multiplex PCR; TCRdb stores just in-frame clones and leaves some out. The data show some 390,000 clones, 88% seen once. The starting material was peripheral blood, obtained in a trial of Ad26.COV2.S vaccine versus placebo. These receptors were taken from a person aged 18-60 years who received the Ad26.COV2.S COVID-19 vaccine or a placebo. Both conserved end residues are part of each CDR3. The D gene is left open where the match is weak. The size entry is marked missing in some rows and otherwise reads once, few, many or a size class.

TRBV6-1	once	TRBJ2-1	13	NA	TGTGCCAGCAGTGAAGTGCCCCCCGGGGAGCAGTTCTTC	CASSEVPPGEQFF
TRBV9	NA	TRBJ2-2	17	NA	TGTGCCAGCAGCGTAGACCGCACAGGGATGGCCACCGGGGAGCTGTTTTTT	CASSVDRTGMATGELFF
TRBV29-1	NA	TRBJ1-1	12	NA	TGCAGCGCCCTCTCCAAAGGCACTGAAGCTTTCTTT	CSALSKGTEAFF
TRBV7-9	NA	TRBJ2-5	13	NA	TGTGCCAGCAGCCAGACGGGGGTCTCACCGCAGTACTTC	CASSQTGVSPQYF
TRBV2	few	TRBJ2-5	16	TRBD2	TGTGCCAGCAGGCCGGGACTAGCGGGAAACAGGGAGACCCAGTACTTC	CASRPGLAGNRETQYF
TRBV6-4	NA	TRBJ2-5	13	NA	TGTGCCAGCAGTGACCAGAAAGGAGAGACCCAGTACTTC	CASSDQKGETQYF
TRBV19	NA	TRBJ1-2	15	TRBD1	TGTGCCAGTAGTGCGTACAGGGGAGACTTCGGGGGCTACACCTTC	CASSAYRGDFGGYTF
TRBV3-1/TRBV3-2	NA	TRBJ2-3	12	NA	TGTGCCAGCGGTGGGGTGAGAGATACGCAGTATTTT	CASGGVRDTQYF
TRBV2	NA	TRBJ2-7	10	NA	TGTGCCAGCAATCTTGGACGTGTGTACTTC	CASNLGRVYF
TRBV4-1	NA	TRBJ2-7	13	NA	TGCGCCAGCAGCCAAGCACCCAATTACGAGCAGTACTTC	CASSQAPNYEQYF
TRBV7-8	NA	TRBJ1-5	15	NA	TGTGCCAGCAGCTTAGCGGGGGTGGGCAATCAGCCCCAGCATTTT	CASSLAGVGNQPQHF
TRBV6-5	NA	TRBJ1-1	13	NA	TGTGCCAGCAGCCAGTTCGGCGGGACTGAAGCTTTCTTT	CASSQFGGTEAFF
TRBV6-1	NA	TRBJ1-5	14	NA	TGTGCCAGCAGTGAGGGCCCCACCGGTCAGCCCCAGCATTTT	CASSEGPTGQPQHF
TRBV29-1	NA	TRBJ1-5	13	NA	TGCAGCGCCAATACAGGGACCAATCAGCCCCAGCATTTT	CSANTGTNQPQHF
TRBV18	NA	TRBJ1-2	14	NA	TGTGCCAGCTCACCACGGGCAGGGCCCTATGGCTACACCTTC	CASSPRAGPYGYTF
TRBV5-8	NA	TRBJ1-6	16	NA	TGTGCCAGCAGCCCCAGGTTGGCAGGAAATAATTCACCCCTCCACTTT	CASSPRLAGNNSPLHF
TRBV7-8	once	TRBJ1-1	15	NA	TGTGCCAGCAGCTACGTCGGGAACATGAACACTGAAGCTTTCTTT	CASSYVGNMNTEAFF
TRBV5-6	NA	TRBJ2-7	15	NA	TGTGCCAGCAGCTGGAACACCCGGGATCCGTACGAGCAGTACTTC	CASSWNTRDPYEQYF
TRBV4-1	NA	TRBJ1-5	12	NA	TGCGCCAGCAGCCAACCGGGGGGTCCCCAGCATTTT	CASSQPGGPQHF
TRBV13	NA	TRBJ1-2	16	TRBD1	TGTGCCAGCAGCTGGGCAGGGGGGCCCTCTAACTATGGCTACACCTTC	CASSWAGGPSNYGYTF
TRBV2	NA	TRBJ2-7	17	TRBD2	TGTGCCAGCAGTGAAAGACCCAGCGGGGGGGAGGTCTACGAGCAGTACTTC	CASSERPSGGEVYEQYF
TRBV4-1	NA	TRBJ2-7	16	NA	TGCGCCAGCAGCCAAGGACTTGCCAGGGGAATTTACGAGCAGTACTTC	CASSQGLARGIYEQYF
TRBV6-2/TRBV6-3	NA	TRBJ2-7	16	TRBD1	TGTGCCAGCAGTTACGGGGACAGCTTAACATCCTACGAGCAGTACTTC	CASSYGDSLTSYEQYF
TRBV6-5	NA	TRBJ1-6	14	TRBD1	TGTGCCAGCACCGTGACAGGGTACAATTCACCCCTCCACTTT	CASTVTGYNSPLHF
TRBV5-1	NA	TRBJ1-1	13	NA	TGCGCCAGCAGCTTGGCCTCTGTGACTGAAGCTTTCTTT	CASSLASVTEAFF
TRBV19	NA	TRBJ1-2	14	NA	TGTGCCAGTAGTTTCGTCATGGAGGGCTCTGGCTACACCTTC	CASSFVMEGSGYTF
TRBV6-1	NA	TRBJ2-2	15	NA	TGTGCCAGCAGTGAGTGGGGGCAGGGGACCGGGGAGCTGTTTTTT	CASSEWGQGTGELFF
TRBV6-5	NA	TRBJ1-2	14	TRBD1	TGTGCCAGCAGTTACGGGGACAGGGAGGGCGGCTACACCTTC	CASSYGDREGGYTF
TRBV6-5	NA	TRBJ1-2	13	NA	TGTGCCACATCGGACCTCCGCCACTATGGCTACACCTTC	CATSDLRHYGYTF
TRBV7-6	NA	TRBJ2-7	16	TRBD2	TGTGCCAGCAGCGCCGGGGGGGCAGGGGCCCGGTACGAGCAGTACTTC	CASSAGGAGARYEQYF
TRBV10-1	NA	TRBJ2-7	14	NA	TGCGCCAGCTCCGACTTCCCGGGCCCCTCTGAGCAGTACTTC	CASSDFPGPSEQYF
TRBV19	NA	TRBJ2-1	17	NA	TGTGCCAGTAGTCTCACCTGGGCGGGGATTGACTACAATGAGCAGTTCTTC	CASSLTWAGIDYNEQFF
TRBV7-2	once	TRBJ2-3	14	TRBD2	TGTGCCAGCAGGCCTGGGACTAGCGCAGATACGCAGTATTTT	CASRPGTSADTQYF
TRBV7-6	NA	TRBJ2-2	18	NA	TGTGCCAGCAGCGGTGGGGACTCCGTATACGCGAACACCGGGGAGCTGTTTTTT	CASSGGDSVYANTGELFF
TRBV29-1	NA	TRBJ1-1	13	TRBD1	TGCAGCGCAGCCGGGACAGGGGTACCTGAAGCTTTCTTT	CSAAGTGVPEAFF
TRBV27	NA	TRBJ1-1	14	NA	TGTGCCAGCAGTTTATCCGGGGGTGGGACTGAAGCTTTCTTT	CASSLSGGGTEAFF
TRBV5-1	once	TRBJ2-1	15	TRBD1	TGCGCCAGCAGCTTGAGTACAGGGGGCATCAATGAGCAGTTCTTC	CASSLSTGGINEQFF
TRBV2	NA	TRBJ2-1	15	TRBD2	TGTGCCAGCAGTGACCCTAGCGGGGGGGCCAATGAGCAGTTCTTC	CASSDPSGGANEQFF
TRBV14	NA	TRBJ2-2	15	NA	TGTGCCAGCAGGCCTGGGAACGGGAACACCGGGGAGCTGTTTTTT	CASRPGNGNTGELFF
TRBV11-2	NA	TRBJ2-5	15	TRBD2	TGTGCCAGCAGCTTGGTTAGCGGGGGGAAAGAGACCCAGTACTTC	CASSLVSGGKETQYF
TRBV5-1	NA	TRBJ2-2	16	NA	TGCGCCAGCAGCTTGATTCCAGGGATTAACACCGGGGAGCTGTTTTTT	CASSLIPGINTGELFF
TRBV19	few	TRBJ1-2	14	TRBD1	TGTGCCAGTACCCTCGGACAGGGGGCAGGGGGCTACACCTTC	CASTLGQGAGGYTF
TRBV4-3	NA	TRBJ2-3	17	TRBD2	TGCGCCAGCAGCCCGTCGGGACTAGCGGGGGGGCAAGATACGCAGTATTTT	CASSPSGLAGGQDTQYF
TRBV27	NA	TRBJ2-2	16	TRBD2	TGTGCCAGCAGTTTTGCGGGGGGATCTAACACCGGGGAGCTGTTTTTT	CASSFAGGSNTGELFF
TRBV7-8	NA	TRBJ1-5	15	NA	TGTGCCAGCAGCAAGGACAGATGGAGCAATCAGCCCCAGCATTTT	CASSKDRWSNQPQHF
TRBV3-1/TRBV3-2	NA	TRBJ2-3	12	NA	TGTGCCAGCAGCCAAAGCCCGGATACGCAGTATTTT	CASSQSPDTQYF